This TCR beta chain came from a study of T cell changes during pregnancy in multiple sclerosis. V was pared by 2 bases and J by 5 bases, with 13 bases between. CDR3 length equals 15 residues. Germline CDR1 reads WSHSY; CDR2 reads SAAADI. Here immunoSEQ multiplex PCR was the method, and the copy in TCRdb shows in-frame clones only, minus some. The sample carries 30,000 to 45,000 clones, 93% recorded once. This TCR derives from a female donor with multiple sclerosis, enrolled in a pregnancy study. This chain connects TRBV10-2 to TRBJ1-5, with unresolved D. The sequenced sample was CD4+ T cells from peripheral blood mononuclear cells, obtained in the first trimester of pregnancy. The CDR3 spells CASSEKRAPHQPQHF. The CDR3 DNA follows: TGCGCCAGCAGTGAGAAGAGGGCCCCCCATCAGCCCCAGCATTTT.